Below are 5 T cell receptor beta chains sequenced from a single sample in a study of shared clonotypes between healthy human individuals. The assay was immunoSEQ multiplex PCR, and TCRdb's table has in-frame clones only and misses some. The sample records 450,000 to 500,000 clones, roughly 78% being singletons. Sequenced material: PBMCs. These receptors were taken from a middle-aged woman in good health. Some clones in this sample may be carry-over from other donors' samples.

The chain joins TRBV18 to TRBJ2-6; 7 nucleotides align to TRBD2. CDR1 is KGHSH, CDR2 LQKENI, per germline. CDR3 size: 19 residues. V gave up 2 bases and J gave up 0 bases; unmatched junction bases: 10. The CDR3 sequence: CASSPGRASSYSGANVLTF. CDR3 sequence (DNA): TGTGCCAGCTCACCAGGGAGGGCCTCAAGTTACTCTGGGGCCAACGTCCTGACTTTC.

The CDR3 bases are TGTGCCTGGGCCCCTCAGAGGCGCACCGGGGAGCTGTTTTTT. Its protein is CAWAPQRRTGELFF. This chain uses TRBV30 with TRBJ2-2; D remains unclear. CDR1 and CDR2 from the germline V gene are GTSNPN and SVGIG (reference sequence). The ends were cut back, 5 bases at V and 4 bases at J, with 14 bases in the middle. The CDR3 is made up of 14 amino acids.

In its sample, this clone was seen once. The CDR3 nucleotides read TGTGCCAGCTCACCAGGAATAGCGGGGACAGGGGCAGAGACCCAGTACTTC. As protein: CASSPGIAGTGAETQYF. This chain uses TRBV18 with TRBJ2-5, with TRBD1 matching 10 bases. Trimming at V came to 2 bases and at J to 4 bases, leaving 10 bases not matched to a gene. Germline CDR1 is KGHSH and CDR2 is LQKENI. This CDR3 contains 17 residues.

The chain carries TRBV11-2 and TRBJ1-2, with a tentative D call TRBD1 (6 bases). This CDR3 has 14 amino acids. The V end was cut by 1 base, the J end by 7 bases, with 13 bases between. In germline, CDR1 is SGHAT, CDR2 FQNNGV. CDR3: CASSLVRGGSGYTF. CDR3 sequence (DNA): TGTGCCAGCAGCTTAGTGAGGGGGGGTAGTGGCTACACCTTC.

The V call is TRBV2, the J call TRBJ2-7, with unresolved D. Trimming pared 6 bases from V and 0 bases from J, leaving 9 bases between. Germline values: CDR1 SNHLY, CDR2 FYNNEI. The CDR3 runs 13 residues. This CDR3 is CASSKKPSYEQYF. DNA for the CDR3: TGTGCCAGCAGCAAAAAGCCCTCCTACGAGCAGTACTTC.